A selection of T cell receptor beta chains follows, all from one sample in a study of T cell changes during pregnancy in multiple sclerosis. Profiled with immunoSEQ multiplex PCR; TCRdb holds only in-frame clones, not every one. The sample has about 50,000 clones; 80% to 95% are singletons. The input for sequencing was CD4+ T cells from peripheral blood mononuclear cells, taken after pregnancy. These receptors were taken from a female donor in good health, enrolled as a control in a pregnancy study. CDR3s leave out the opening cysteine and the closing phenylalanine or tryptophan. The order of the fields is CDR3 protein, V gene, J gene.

CDR3 protein: ASLPYRGGAGETQY; V gene: TRBV4-2; J gene: TRBJ2-5
CDR3 protein: ASSLGGDNSPLH; V gene: TRBV5-5; J gene: TRBJ1-6
CDR3 protein: ASSPRAGGDTQY; V gene: TRBV9; J gene: TRBJ2-3
CDR3 protein: ASSRSSGGALEETQY; V gene: TRBV18; J gene: TRBJ2-5
CDR3 protein: ASSVRTSGDQETQY; V gene: TRBV5-1; J gene: TRBJ2-5
CDR3 protein: ASSLPGQGGIDTQY; V gene: TRBV5-1; J gene: TRBJ2-3
CDR3 protein: ASSQSGFFRNEQY; V gene: TRBV14; J gene: TRBJ2-7
CDR3 protein: ASSSRTGWGDTQY; V gene: TRBV2; J gene: TRBJ2-3
CDR3 protein: ASKEPYNEQF; V gene: TRBV28; J gene: TRBJ2-1
CDR3 protein: ASSHPGVYEQY; V gene: TRBV28; J gene: TRBJ2-7
CDR3 protein: ASSLAGYSYEQY; V gene: TRBV6-5; J gene: TRBJ2-7
CDR3 protein: ASSVLLLAGGPDEQF; V gene: TRBV2; J gene: TRBJ2-1
CDR3 protein: ASSPVEEQY; V gene: TRBV6-5; J gene: TRBJ2-7
CDR3 protein: ASSLLSRLAGGSTDTQY; V gene: TRBV7-6; J gene: TRBJ2-3
CDR3 protein: AISELFGGLAGYEQY; V gene: TRBV10-3; J gene: TRBJ2-7
CDR3 protein: ASSRLAGGKRTDTQY; V gene: TRBV2; J gene: TRBJ2-3
CDR3 protein: ATSPGGSISEQY; V gene: TRBV15; J gene: TRBJ2-7
CDR3 protein: ASSLAHPWGDSGSYEQY; V gene: TRBV7-8; J gene: TRBJ2-7
CDR3 protein: SVEWQGARGYT; V gene: TRBV29-1; J gene: TRBJ1-2
CDR3 protein: ASSPGRQRETEQY; V gene: TRBV2; J gene: TRBJ2-7
CDR3 protein: ASSPIWPSSYEQY; V gene: TRBV5-8; J gene: TRBJ2-7
CDR3 protein: ASSRAGQPQH; V gene: TRBV6-5; J gene: TRBJ1-5
CDR3 protein: ASSLSTGQETQY; V gene: TRBV5-1; J gene: TRBJ2-5
CDR3 protein: ASSDLGTGHVTQY; V gene: TRBV5-1; J gene: TRBJ2-3
CDR3 protein: ASSRGGSGYQPQH; V gene: TRBV7-8; J gene: TRBJ1-5
CDR3 protein: STLRQGNTEAF; V gene: TRBV29-1; J gene: TRBJ1-1
CDR3 protein: AWSPSGNTEAF; V gene: TRBV30; J gene: TRBJ1-1
CDR3 protein: ASSSRGGAPGGSEQF; V gene: TRBV7-8; J gene: TRBJ2-1
CDR3 protein: ASRGGALGELF; V gene: TRBV21-1; J gene: TRBJ2-2
CDR3 protein: ASSESSTRAWNTEAF; V gene: TRBV6-1; J gene: TRBJ1-1
CDR3 protein: ASSQDSTYNEQF; V gene: TRBV6-1; J gene: TRBJ2-1
CDR3 protein: ASSPLGAMGEQY; V gene: TRBV19; J gene: TRBJ2-7
CDR3 protein: ASSFEGREQY; V gene: TRBV5-6; J gene: TRBJ2-7
CDR3 protein: ASSLASTGRETQY; V gene: TRBV5-8; J gene: TRBJ2-5
CDR3 protein: ASSEGQGNGYT; V gene: TRBV2; J gene: TRBJ1-2
CDR3 protein: SVYWTSGGETQY; V gene: TRBV29-1; J gene: TRBJ2-5
CDR3 protein: ASSGTGIVPRGGAAF; V gene: TRBV14; J gene: TRBJ1-1
CDR3 protein: ASSTYIRLDTQY; V gene: TRBV5-8; J gene: TRBJ2-3
CDR3 protein: ASSGYMDRGRGEQY; V gene: TRBV13; J gene: TRBJ2-7
CDR3 protein: ASSLTSGGVVSNEQF; V gene: TRBV4-1; J gene: TRBJ2-1
CDR3 protein: ASSPILAGVADTQY; V gene: TRBV18; J gene: TRBJ2-3
CDR3 protein: ASSPQQGYGYT; V gene: TRBV11-2; J gene: TRBJ1-2
CDR3 protein: ASSVLGHSQETQY; V gene: TRBV9; J gene: TRBJ2-5
CDR3 protein: AWRGPGGNQPQH; V gene: TRBV30; J gene: TRBJ1-5
CDR3 protein: ASSDPSGGVDTQY; V gene: TRBV25-1; J gene: TRBJ2-3
CDR3 protein: ASSQVFGGDYGYT; V gene: TRBV4-2; J gene: TRBJ1-2
CDR3 protein: ASRRAGTSGRTEQF; V gene: TRBV28; J gene: TRBJ2-1
CDR3 protein: ASSVSGSGSPLH; V gene: TRBV9; J gene: TRBJ1-6
CDR3 protein: ASSFDPTGTGVTEAF; V gene: TRBV27; J gene: TRBJ1-1
CDR3 protein: ASSTSQATLNQPQH; V gene: TRBV18; J gene: TRBJ1-5
CDR3 protein: ASSFRTSGITQY; V gene: TRBV11-2; J gene: TRBJ2-3
CDR3 protein: ASSLGLDQRAGELF; V gene: TRBV5-5; J gene: TRBJ2-2